The rows below give T cell receptor beta chains drawn from one sample of a study of prognosis after radiotherapy for stage I lung cancer. A single record per CDR3 protein comes from TCRdb applying MiXCR to the multiplex PCR reads. The sample has 9,500 to 14,000 distinct CDR3 sequences; roughly a third are singletons. The sample in question was PBMCs, obtained before or after stereotactic body radiation therapy (not recorded which). These receptor sequences come from a donor aged 50 or older with non-small cell lung cancer. Both conserved end residues are part of each CDR3. A D gene is named only where the DNA matches it firmly. Not every row has a clone size; where given, it reads once, few, many or a size class.

size | J | V | D | CDR3 | DNA
many | TRBJ2-4 | TRBV15 | TRBD2 | CATSRDQKKTSGHAKNIQYF | TGTGCCACCAGCAGAGATCAAAAGAAGACTAGCGGCCATGCCAAAAACATTCAGTACTTC
- | TRBJ2-7 | TRBV5-8 | - | CASSLGGPGRYEQYF | TGTGCCAGCAGCTTGGGGGGTCCGGGACGCTACGAGCAGTACTTC
many | TRBJ2-3 | TRBV7-2 | - | CASRPLRTTDTQYF | TGTGCCAGCAGGCCGCTACGAACCACAGATACGCAGTATTTT
- | TRBJ2-6 | TRBV15 | - | CATSREGSGGANVLTF | TGTGCCACCAGCAGAGAGGGATCTGGTGGGGCCAACGTCCTGACTTTC
many | TRBJ2-5 | TRBV11-2 | - | CASSLPPGQETQYF | TGTGCCAGCAGCCTCCCCCCGGGGCAAGAGACCCAGTACTTC
- | TRBJ2-7 | TRBV19 | TRBD2 | CASSHPGSGALEQYF | TGTGCCAGTAGCCACCCGGGTAGCGGGGCGCTCGAGCAGTACTTC
many | TRBJ2-5 | TRBV5-5 | - | CASSFAQETQYF | TGTGCCAGCAGCTTTGCACAAGAGACCCAGTACTTC
many | TRBJ2-2 | TRBV3-1 | TRBD2 | CASSQVGGTGELFF | TGTGCCAGCAGCCAAGTGGGGGGGACCGGGGAGCTGTTTTTT
medium-sized | TRBJ2-1 | TRBV12-5 | - | CASGRVALLPTRYNEQFF | TGTGCTAGTGGTCGGGTCGCGTTGTTACCGACCCGCTACAATGAGCAGTTCTTC
once | TRBJ2-1 | TRBV5-1 | TRBD2 | CASSTSGRANEQFF | TGCGCCAGCAGTACTAGCGGGAGGGCCAATGAGCAGTTCTTC
- | TRBJ2-3 | TRBV12-3/TRBV12-4 | TRBD2 | CASSFLTSGTDTQYF | TGTGCCAGCAGTTTTTTGACTAGCGGCACAGATACGCAGTATTTT
- | TRBJ1-1 | TRBV12-3/TRBV12-4 | - | CASSLLSTVAFF | TGTGCCAGCAGTTTGCTGAGCACTGTAGCTTTCTTT
many | TRBJ1-1 | TRBV29-1 | TRBD1 | CSVAQGVNAEAFF | TGCAGCGTCGCACAGGGGGTAAATGCGGAAGCTTTCTTT
- | TRBJ2-1 | TRBV24-1 | - | CATSDSSRPNEQFF | TGTGCCACCAGTGATTCTTCTAGACCCAATGAGCAGTTCTTC
many | TRBJ2-5 | TRBV19 | TRBD2 | CASSIDGSGGILQETQYF | TGTGCCAGTAGTATAGATGGGAGCGGGGGGATCTTACAAGAGACCCAGTACTTC
many | TRBJ1-2 | TRBV25-1 | - | CASSESGVYGYTF | TGTGCCAGCAGTGAATCAGGGGTCTATGGCTACACCTTC
- | TRBJ2-5 | TRBV12-3/TRBV12-4 | TRBD2 | CAINYPTGTSGGWETQYF | TGTGCCATTAACTACCCGACCGGGACTAGCGGGGGGTGGGAGACCCAGTACTTC
- | TRBJ2-3 | TRBV20-1 | TRBD2 | CSALPISGREFTDTQYF | TGCAGCGCCCTTCCGATTAGCGGGAGGGAGTTTACAGATACGCAGTATTTT
- | TRBJ2-3 | TRBV20-1 | TRBD2 | CSARAGLAGVTDTQYF | TGCAGTGCTAGAGCGGGGCTAGCGGGAGTCACAGATACGCAGTATTTT
- | TRBJ1-5 | TRBV12-3/TRBV12-4 | - | CASRPWSVQDQPQHF | TGTGCCAGCAGGCCCTGGAGTGTACAAGATCAGCCCCAGCATTTT
- | TRBJ2-5 | TRBV3-1 | TRBD1 | CASSITGGAGETQYF | TGTGCCAGCAGTATCACAGGGGGCGCGGGGGAGACCCAGTACTTC
many | TRBJ2-7 | TRBV10-3 | - | CAISESQMGEQYF | TGTGCCATCAGTGAGTCCCAGATGGGTGAGCAGTACTTC
medium-sized | TRBJ2-7 | TRBV7-6 | TRBD1 | CASSFGTGGLYEQYF | TGTGCCAGCAGCTTTGGGACAGGGGGCCTTTACGAGCAGTACTTC
- | TRBJ2-3 | TRBV6-2/TRBV6-3 | - | CATSWGHTDTQYF | TGCGCCACAAGCTGGGGACACACAGATACGCAGTATTTT
many | TRBJ2-2 | TRBV6-5 | - | CASSLTSTGELFF | TGTGCCAGCAGTTTGACTAGCACCGGGGAGCTGTTTTTT
many | TRBJ2-5 | TRBV30 | - | CAWGGGGKETQYF | TGTGCCTGGGGGGGTGGAGGGAAAGAGACCCAGTACTTC
many | TRBJ2-5 | TRBV7-2 | TRBD1 | CASSSGQGETQYF | TGTGCCAGCAGCTCGGGACAGGGAGAGACCCAGTACTTC
many | TRBJ2-3 | TRBV7-2 | - | CASRLRGRGRQDTQYF | TGTGCCAGCAGATTACGAGGCCGGGGAAGGCAAGATACGCAGTATTTT
many | TRBJ2-2 | TRBV5-1 | - | CASSLELARSSSGLFF | TGCGCCAGCAGCTTGGAACTAGCAAGGAGCTCGAGTGGGCTGTTTTTT
many | TRBJ2-2 | TRBV12-3/TRBV12-4 | - | CASRVAPNTGELFF | TGTGCCAGCAGAGTAGCCCCGAACACCGGGGAGCTGTTTTTT
few | TRBJ2-1 | TRBV7-2 | - | CASSPGVGEQFF | TGTGCCAGCAGCCCAGGGGTGGGGGAGCAGTTCTTC
- | TRBJ1-3 | TRBV20-1 | TRBD1 | CSARAGTVRSGNTIYF | TGCAGTGCTAGAGCCGGGACAGTCCGCTCTGGAAACACCATATATTTT
many | TRBJ2-5 | TRBV2 | - | CASSERWGASQETQYF | TGTGCCAGCAGTGAGCGGTGGGGGGCGTCCCAAGAGACCCAGTACTTC
- | TRBJ1-3 | TRBV3-1 | TRBD1 | CASSQDRRGTFYF | TGTGCCAGCAGCCAAGATCGCAGGGGGACCTTCTATTTT
many | TRBJ2-3 | TRBV5-1 | - | CASSLAGYFTDTQYF | TGCGCCAGCAGCTTGGCCGGGTACTTCACAGATACGCAGTATTTT
- | TRBJ2-1 | TRBV6-1 | - | CASSELYNEQFF | TGTGCCAGCAGTGAACTATACAATGAGCAGTTCTTC
- | TRBJ2-7 | TRBV6-5 | TRBD2 | CASSYHSPVTSVYEQYF | TGTGCCAGCAGTTACCATTCTCCCGTGACTAGCGTCTACGAGCAGTACTTC
medium-sized | TRBJ2-7 | TRBV6-1 | - | CASNGRGYEQYF | TGTGCCAGCAACGGGAGAGGCTACGAGCAGTACTTC
- | TRBJ1-6 | TRBV6-1 | - | CASSRGERHNSPLHF | TGTGCCAGCAGTCGCGGGGAGAGACATAATTCACCCCTCCACTTT
many | TRBJ1-2 | TRBV5-1 | TRBD1 | CASSFIGDRTYGYTF | TGCGCCAGCAGCTTTATTGGGGACAGGACATATGGCTACACCTTC
many | TRBJ2-7 | TRBV25-1 | - | CASSEGPLSSYEQYF | TGTGCCAGCAGTGAAGGACCGTTGAGCTCCTACGAGCAGTACTTC
few | TRBJ1-6 | TRBV6-1 | - | CASRVQLNSPLHF | TGTGCCAGCCGGGTCCAGCTCAATTCACCCCTCCACTTT
- | TRBJ2-4 | TRBV6-1 | - | CASSGRGSGIAKNIQYF | TGTGCCAGCAGTGGCCGGGGAAGCGGAATAGCCAAAAACATTCAGTACTTC
- | TRBJ2-5 | TRBV27 | - | CASSHDSLQAQYF | TGTGCCAGCAGTCACGACAGCCTACAGGCCCAGTACTTC
- | TRBJ2-1 | TRBV6-6 | TRBD1 | CASIYSPRGLYNEQFF | TGTGCCAGCATTTACTCGCCCAGGGGGCTGTACAATGAGCAGTTCTTC
many | TRBJ2-7 | TRBV19 | TRBD2 | CASSHPGSGTLEQYF | TGTGCCAGTAGCCACCCGGGTAGCGGGACTCTCGAGCAGTACTTC
once | TRBJ1-5 | TRBV4-3 | - | CASSQVQGVFGNKPQHF | TGCGCCAGCAGCCAAGTCCAAGGGGTATTTGGCAATAAGCCCCAGCATTTT
many | TRBJ1-1 | TRBV19 | - | CASTLNSFEAFF | TGTGCCAGTACCCTAAATAGCTTCGAAGCTTTCTTT
many | TRBJ2-5 | TRBV19 | - | CASSIVGGQETQYF | TGTGCCAGTAGTATCGTTGGGGGGCAGGAGACCCAGTACTTC
- | TRBJ1-1 | TRBV5-1 | - | CASSLAPTGRGTEAFF | TGCGCCAGCAGCTTGGCCCCTACAGGGAGGGGCACTGAAGCTTTCTTT
few | TRBJ1-6 | TRBV30 | - | CAWSMTRGNSPLHF | TGTGCCTGGAGTATGACCAGGGGTAATTCACCCCTCCACTTT
many | TRBJ1-1 | TRBV6-1 | - | CASSEVWGGTGREAFF | TGTGCCAGCAGTGAAGTTTGGGGGGGCACAGGGCGTGAAGCTTTCTTT
- | TRBJ1-6 | TRBV20-1 | - | CSASNRSSYNSPLHF | TGCAGTGCTAGTAACAGGAGCTCCTATAATTCACCCCTCCACTTT
many | TRBJ2-3 | TRBV28 | TRBD1 | CASSLPFGQGDTQYF | TGTGCCAGCAGCCTACCCTTTGGACAGGGGGATACGCAGTATTTT
- | TRBJ2-1 | TRBV7-2 | - | CASSAPRTGSSYNEQFF | TGTGCCAGCAGCGCCCCCCGTACCGGGAGCTCCTACAATGAGCAGTTCTTC
medium-sized | TRBJ1-6 | TRBV6-5 | - | CASSYLSGERSPLHF | TGTGCCAGCAGTTACTTAAGCGGGGAACGATCACCCCTCCACTTT
many | TRBJ2-1 | TRBV15 | - | CATSRETEYNEQFF | TGTGCCACCAGCAGAGAAACGGAATACAATGAGCAGTTCTTC